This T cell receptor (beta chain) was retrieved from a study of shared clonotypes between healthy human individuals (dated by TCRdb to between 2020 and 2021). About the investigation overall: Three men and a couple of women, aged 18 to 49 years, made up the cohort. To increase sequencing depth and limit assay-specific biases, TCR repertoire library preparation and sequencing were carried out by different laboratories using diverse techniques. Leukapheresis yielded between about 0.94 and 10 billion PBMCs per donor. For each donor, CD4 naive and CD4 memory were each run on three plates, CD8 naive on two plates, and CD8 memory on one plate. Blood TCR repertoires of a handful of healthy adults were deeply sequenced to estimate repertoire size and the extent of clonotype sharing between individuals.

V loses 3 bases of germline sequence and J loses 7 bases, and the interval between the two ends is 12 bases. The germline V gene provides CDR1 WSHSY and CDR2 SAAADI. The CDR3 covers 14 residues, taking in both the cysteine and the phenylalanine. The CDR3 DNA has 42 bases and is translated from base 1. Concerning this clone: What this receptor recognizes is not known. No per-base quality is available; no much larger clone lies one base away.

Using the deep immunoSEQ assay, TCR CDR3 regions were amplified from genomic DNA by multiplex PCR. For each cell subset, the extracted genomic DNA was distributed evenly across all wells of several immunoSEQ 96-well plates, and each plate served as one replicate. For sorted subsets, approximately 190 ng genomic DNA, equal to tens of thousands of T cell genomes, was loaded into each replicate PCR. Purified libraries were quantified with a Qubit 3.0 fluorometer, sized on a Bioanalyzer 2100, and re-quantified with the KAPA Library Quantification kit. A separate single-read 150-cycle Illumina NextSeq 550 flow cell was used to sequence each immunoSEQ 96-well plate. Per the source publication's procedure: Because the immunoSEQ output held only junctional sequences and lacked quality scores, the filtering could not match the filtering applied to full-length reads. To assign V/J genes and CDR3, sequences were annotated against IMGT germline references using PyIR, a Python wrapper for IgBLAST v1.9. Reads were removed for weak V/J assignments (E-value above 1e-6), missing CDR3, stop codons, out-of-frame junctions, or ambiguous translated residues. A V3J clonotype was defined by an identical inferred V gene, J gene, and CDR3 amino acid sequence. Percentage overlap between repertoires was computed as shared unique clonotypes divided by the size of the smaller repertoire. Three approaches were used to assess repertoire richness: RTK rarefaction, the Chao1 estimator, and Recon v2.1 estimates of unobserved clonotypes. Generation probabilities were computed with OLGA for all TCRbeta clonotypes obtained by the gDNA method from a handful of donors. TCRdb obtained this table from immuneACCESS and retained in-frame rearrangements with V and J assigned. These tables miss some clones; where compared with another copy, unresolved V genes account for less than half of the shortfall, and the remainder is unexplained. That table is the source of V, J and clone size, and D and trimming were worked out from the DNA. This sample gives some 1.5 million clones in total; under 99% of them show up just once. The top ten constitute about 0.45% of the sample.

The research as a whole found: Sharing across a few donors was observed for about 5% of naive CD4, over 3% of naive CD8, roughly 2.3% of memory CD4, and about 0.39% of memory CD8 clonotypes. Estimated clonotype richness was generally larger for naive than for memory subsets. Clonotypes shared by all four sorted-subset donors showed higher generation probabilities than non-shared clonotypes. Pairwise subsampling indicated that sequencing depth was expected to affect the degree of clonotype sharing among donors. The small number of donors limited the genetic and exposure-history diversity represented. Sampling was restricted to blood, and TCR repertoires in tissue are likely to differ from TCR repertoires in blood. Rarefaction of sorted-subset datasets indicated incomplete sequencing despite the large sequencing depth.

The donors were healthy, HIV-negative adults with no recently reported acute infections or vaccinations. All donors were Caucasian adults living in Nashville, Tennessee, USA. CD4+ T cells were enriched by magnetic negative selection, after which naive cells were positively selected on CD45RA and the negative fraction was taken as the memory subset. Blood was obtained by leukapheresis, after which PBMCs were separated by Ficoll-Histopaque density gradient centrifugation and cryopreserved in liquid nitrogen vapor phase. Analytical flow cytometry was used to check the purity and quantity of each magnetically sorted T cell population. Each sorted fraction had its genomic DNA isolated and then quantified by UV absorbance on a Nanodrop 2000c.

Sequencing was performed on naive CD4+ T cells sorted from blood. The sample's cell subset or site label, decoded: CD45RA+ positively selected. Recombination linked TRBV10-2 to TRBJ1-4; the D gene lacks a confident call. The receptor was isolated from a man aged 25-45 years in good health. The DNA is TGCGCCAGCAGTGAATTAGGGATACCTGAAAAACTGTTTTTT. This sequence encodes CASSELGIPEKLFF.